One sample yielded the 4 T cell receptor beta chains listed below, sequenced in a study of glioma-infiltrating T cells. Using RNA template, CDR3s of TCR alpha and beta were amplified with iRepertoire arm-PCR. TCRdb itself ran the multiplex PCR reads through MiXCR, one entry per CDR3 protein. The data show roughly 40,000 distinct CDR3 sequences, with around 24% seen just once and 5% to 6.5% held by the top ten. Sequenced material: glioma tissue, nonneoplastic brain tissue, or PBMCs (not recorded which). The receptors here all came from a human donor with low-grade glioma or glioblastoma, undergoing nonglioma brain surgery, or in good health (not recorded which).

This clonotype showed up many times. The rearrangement links TRBV4-1 to TRBJ2-7; D assignment may be TRBD1 or TRBD2 (5 bases each). Trimming left V 2 bases short and J 2 bases short, with 10 bases between. The CDR3 loop spans 14 amino acids. In germline, CDR1 is MGHRA, CDR2 YSYEKL. The CDR3, as DNA: TGCGCCAGCAGCCAAACGAGAGGGGCCTACGAGCAGTACTTC. Amino acid sequence: CASSQTRGAYEQYF.

This clonotype was recorded many times. This chain links TRBV6-1 with TRBJ2-2; unclear D gene. CDR1 and CDR2 (germline): MNHNS, SASEGT. Trimming removed 6 bases from V and 0 bases from J, with 8 bases in between. This CDR3 spans 14 amino acids. The chain's CDR3 is CASSRRPNTGELFF. Written as DNA, the CDR3 is TGTGCCAGCAGCCGGAGACCGAACACCGGGGAGCTGTTTTTT.

V is TRBV5-1 and J is TRBJ1-5; TRBD1 might be the D (5 bases). Germline assignment: CDR1 SGHRS and CDR2 YFSETQ. V lost 4 bases and J lost 3, with 14 bases in between. The CDR3 has 15 amino acids. In nucleotides, the CDR3 is TGCGCCAGCAGCCCGGGGCTGGGGCACAATCAGCCCCAGCATTTT. It encodes CASSPGLGHNQPQHF.

This clonotype appeared many times. The V and J genes are TRBV11-2 and TRBJ2-1; D may match TRBD1 or TRBD2 (5 bases each). Trimming pared 5 bases from V and 5 bases from J, leaving 13 bases between. From germline, CDR1 is SGHAT and CDR2 FQNNGV. The CDR3 runs to 14 residues. The CDR3 reads CASSAGRGNNEQFF. Written as DNA, the CDR3 is TGTGCCAGCAGCGCTGGTCGGGGCAACAATGAGCAGTTCTTC.